This entry describes one T cell receptor (beta chain). The CDR3 has 13 residues. Germline V gene lookup returns CDR1 SQVTM and CDR2 ANQGSEA. Trimming took 1 base from V and 3 from J, leaving 9 bases between them. The sample originates from a study of OX40 agonist ivuxolimab in advanced cancers. As for the study in general: An agonistic human IgG2 monoclonal antibody against OX40 (CD134) was given.

Profiled with immunoSEQ multiplex PCR; TCRdb holds only in-frame clones, not every one. This sample has some 86,000 clones, with 86% found just once. Specimen: CD4+ or CD8+ T cells sorted from blood, collected in a trial of the OX40 agonist ivuxolimab. This sequence originates from an adult with an advanced solid tumor such as melanoma, head and neck, liver or kidney cancer. The chain recombines TRBV29-1 with TRBJ1-2; D is possibly TRBD1 (6 bases). The CDR3 protein is CSVEGGGHYGYTF. In DNA form, the CDR3 reads TGCAGCGTTGAAGGCGGGGGGCACTATGGCTACACCTTC. The whole variable domain, remainder taken from reference TRBV29-1 and TRBJ1-2, is SAVISQKPSRDICQRGTSLTIQCQVDSQVTMMFWYRQQPGQSLTLIATANQGSEATYESGFVIDKFPISRPNLTFSTLTVSNMSPEDSSIYLCSVEGGGHYGYTFGSGTRLTVV.